This is a list of T cell receptor beta chains from one sample in a study of patients and donors after allogeneic stem cell transplantation. TCRdb called the RT-PCR reads again in MiXCR, with one record for every CDR3 protein. Seen here are some 230,000 distinct CDR3 sequences, about 14% observed once, and the top ten hold under 14%. Specimen: blood, either unsorted or a sorted T cell fraction (not recorded which). The receptor source for this set is a human donor who was either an allogeneic HSCT recipient or a stem cell or donor lymphocyte infusion donor (not recorded which). It is not recorded whose cells these are; they may come from a transplant donor. Each CDR3 is given with its conserved first and last residue. Fields, in order: clone size, J gene, V gene, D gene, CDR3 protein, CDR3 DNA. A D gene is named only where the DNA matches it firmly. The listing skips clone size in some rows; elsewhere it reads once, few, many or a size class.

size: few; J: TRBJ2-3; V: TRBV5-1; D: NA; CDR3: CASSLDARESDTQYF; DNA: TGCGCCAGCAGCTTGGATGCACGGGAGTCAGATACGCAGTATTTT
size: many; J: TRBJ2-2; V: TRBV5-1; D: TRBD1; CDR3: CASSLDGTGGHGELFF; DNA: TGCGCCAGCAGCTTGGACGGGACAGGGGGCCACGGGGAGCTGTTTTTT
size: NA; J: TRBJ2-5; V: TRBV18; D: NA; CDR3: CASSGGQEETQYF; DNA: TGTGCCAGCTCCGGGGGGCAGGAAGAGACCCAGTACTTC
size: NA; J: TRBJ2-4; V: TRBV5-4; D: TRBD1; CDR3: CASSLGTGKNIQYF; DNA: TGTGCCAGCAGCTTGGGGACAGGCAAAAACATTCAGTACTTC
size: few; J: TRBJ2-1; V: TRBV29-1; D: TRBD2; CDR3: CSVESTSGGAYEQFF; DNA: TGCAGCGTGGAGTCGACTAGCGGGGGGGCCTATGAGCAGTTCTTC
size: few; J: TRBJ1-1; V: TRBV6-6; D: NA; CDR3: CASLRGVNTEAFF; DNA: TGTGCCAGCCTCCGGGGCGTGAACACTGAAGCTTTCTTT
size: few; J: TRBJ1-4; V: TRBV6-1; D: TRBD1; CDR3: CASRPIRTGDDEKLFF; DNA: TGTGCCAGCAGGCCCATTCGGACAGGGGATGATGAAAAACTGTTTTTT
size: few; J: TRBJ1-2; V: TRBV7-2; D: NA; CDR3: CASSRGPSQGGYTF; DNA: TGTGCCAGCAGCCGCGGACCGAGTCAGGGGGGCTACACCTTC
size: few; J: TRBJ1-3; V: TRBV30; D: NA; CDR3: CAWSVPTGASTIYF; DNA: TGTGCCTGGAGTGTTCCGACAGGCGCTAGCACCATATATTTT
size: few; J: TRBJ1-1; V: TRBV12-3/TRBV12-4; D: NA; CDR3: CASSRSGLEAFF; DNA: TGTGCCAGCAGCCGCAGTGGCCTTGAAGCTTTCTTT
size: NA; J: TRBJ2-1; V: TRBV6-4; D: NA; CDR3: CASSDGRGEQFF; DNA: TGTGCCAGCAGCGACGGTCGGGGTGAGCAGTTCTTC